These 21 T cell receptor beta chains were sequenced from one sample in a study of Graves' ophthalmopathy and Graves' hyperthyroidism. The authors amplified TCR beta CDR3 regions from RNA transcripts. Second-round multiplex PCR followed a first-round RT-PCR using HTBI primers. TCRdb re-analysed the multiplex PCR reads in MiXCR, keeping a single row per CDR3 protein. The table records about 160,000 distinct CDR3 sequences, 30% to 45% of them present only once. The material sequenced was peripheral blood. All receptors derive from a woman aged 40 to 50 with Graves' ophthalmopathy.

This chain connects TRBV6-1 to TRBJ2-5, with 7 bases that match TRBD2. V lost 8 bases and J lost 9; bases outside the gene matches: 9. Germline loops: CDR1 MNHNS, CDR2 SASEGT. The CDR3 is made up of 12 amino acids. The CDR3 nucleotides are TGTGCCAGCGGAAGACTAGCATATCCCCAGTACTTC. Its translation: CASGRLAYPQYF.

In this sample, this clonotype turned up many times. DNA for the CDR3: TGTGCCAGCAGTGAAGACGGGACTAGCACCCAGTACTTC. Translation: CASSEDGTSTQYF. V and J are TRBV6-1 and TRBJ2-5; 9 nucleotides agree with TRBD2. The V gene's germline CDR1 is MNHNS and CDR2 SASEGT. The CDR3 is made up of 13 amino acids. The ends lost 1 base at V and 8 bases at J; junction bases unmatched: 2.

The chain couples TRBV6-2 or TRBV6-3 to TRBJ1-1; TRBD1 might be the D (5 bases). Germline-derived CDR1 and CDR2 are MNHEY and SVGEGT. V dropped 0 bases and J dropped 4 bases, with 15 bases sitting between them. This CDR3 is built from 16 residues. The CDR3 reads CASSYSGQGGGTEAFF. DNA of the CDR3: TGTGCCAGCAGTTACTCGGGGCAGGGTGGTGGCACTGAAGCTTTCTTT.

The table lists this clonotype with many counts. The CDR3 region has the DNA TGCGCCAGCAGTAGGACAGGGGTAGGTCAGCCCCAGCATTTT. Protein product: CASSRTGVGQPQHF. The chain recombines TRBV5-1 with TRBJ1-5, with 9 bases aligning to TRBD1. The CDR3 consists of 14 residues. Germline CDR1 SGHRS, CDR2 YFSETQ. J lost 6 bases, V lost 5 bases, and 6 bases had no gene match.

The genes are TRBV7-8 and TRBJ2-6; the D is unclear. CDR1 SGHVS and CDR2 FQNEAQ come from the germline V gene. This CDR3 region has 18 residues. Trimming took off 5 bases at V and 0 bases at J, with 17 bases between the two ends. CDR3 in amino acids: CASSATPPPYSGANVLTF. The CDR3 DNA is TGTGCCAGCAGCGCAACCCCCCCACCTTACTCTGGGGCCAACGTCCTGACTTTC. Full variable domain (outside the CDR3, taken from reference TRBV7-8 and TRBJ2-6): GAGVSQSPRYKVAKRGQDVALRCDPISGHVSLFWYQQALGQGPEFLTYFQNEAQLDKSGLPSDRFFAERPEGSVSTLKIQRTQQEDSAVYLCASSATPPPYSGANVLTFGAGSRLTVL.

In this sample, this clonotype turned up many times. This chain links TRBV7-2 with TRBJ2-7, with 9 positions matching TRBD1. V shed 4 bases, J shed 4 bases, and the junction held 5 bases outside the gene matches. Germline assignment: CDR1 SGHTA and CDR2 FQGNSA. The CDR3 runs to 14 residues. The chain's CDR3 is CASSWDRDRYEQYF. DNA of the CDR3: TGTGCCAGCAGCTGGGACAGGGATAGATACGAGCAGTACTTC.

The table lists this clonotype with many counts. The genes are TRBV28 and TRBJ2-7, with D possibly matching TRBD1 (6 bases). V was clipped by 3 bases and J by 3 bases, with 12 bases between them. The CDR3 extends over 14 amino acids. The germline CDR1 and CDR2 sequences are MDHEN and SYDVKM. DNA of the CDR3: TGTGCCAGCAGTTTGGGGGACAAATTCTACGAGCAGTACTTC. Translation: CASSLGDKFYEQYF.

V and J are TRBV11-2 and TRBJ2-5; no reliable D call. Germline CDR1 is SGHAT and CDR2 is FQNNGV. The CDR3 length is 13 residues. The V gene lost 1 base and the J gene lost 4 bases, with 7 bases spanning the gap. CDR3 nucleotide sequence: TGTGCCAGCAGCTTAGTTGCTGGAGAGACCCAGTACTTC. Its protein is CASSLVAGETQYF.

The chain links TRBV10-3 to TRBJ1-5; D possibly corresponds to TRBD1 (5 bases). CDR3 length: 16 residues. The V gene lost 0 bases and the J gene lost 0 bases, with 9 bases spanning the gap. Germline V gene sequence: CDR1 ENHRY, CDR2 SYGVKD. CDR3 DNA: TGTGCCATCAGTGAGTCTATCGGGGGTAGCAATCAGCCCCAGCATTTT. Its protein is CAISESIGGSNQPQHF.

This clonotype was counted at least ten times. In DNA, the CDR3 is TGTGCCAGCAGCTTAAATCAGGCGCCCCAAGAGACCCAGTACTTC. Its translation is CASSLNQAPQETQYF. V and J are TRBV7-9 and TRBJ2-5; D is ambiguous. CDR1 is SEHNR, CDR2 FQNEAQ, per germline (reference sequence). The CDR3 spans 15 residues. Between the trimmed V and J ends, which lost 2 bases and 1 base, there was a span of 11 bases.

This clonotype was seen ten or more times. Here the CDR3 DNA reads TGTGCCAGTAGTAAAAACCCCGGGACAGGGATTAGCAATCAGCCCCAGCATTTT. Protein product: CASSKNPGTGISNQPQHF. This chain connects TRBV19 to TRBJ1-5, with TRBD1 matching 9 bases. V gave up 4 bases and J gave up 0 bases; unmatched junction bases: 10. The CDR3 length is 18 residues. Germline V gene data show CDR1 as LNHDA and CDR2 as SQIVND (reference sequence).

There are a few counts of this clonotype. The V gene is TRBV6-5, the J gene TRBJ2-2, with D unresolved. CDR3 size: 14 residues. V was cut by 2 bases and J by 2 bases, with 6 bases left in between. Germline values: CDR1 MNHEY, CDR2 SVGAGI. CDR3 sequence reads: CASSYRPNTGELFF. The DNA of the CDR3 is TGTGCCAGCAGTTACCGGCCCAACACCGGGGAGCTGTTTTTT.

This clonotype appeared a few times. The DNA of the CDR3 is TGTGCCAGCAGTTACGCAGGAATAGGGACAGGGATTTCACCCCTCCACTTT. It encodes CASSYAGIGTGISPLHF. The V and J genes are TRBV6-5 and TRBJ1-6, with TRBD1 identical over 9 bases. CDR3 size: 17 residues. The trim removed 2 bases at V and 9 bases at J, leaving 11 bases unmatched. The germline V gene has CDR1 MNHEY and CDR2 SVGAGI.

This chain joins TRBV6-1 and TRBJ2-7, with D tentatively TRBD2 (5 bases). The V gene lost 7 bases and the J gene lost 0 bases, with 7 bases spanning the gap. Germline CDR1 MNHNS, CDR2 SASEGT. This CDR3 is built from 12 residues. The CDR3 DNA reads TGTGCCAGCAACGGGGACTCCTACGAGCAGTACTTC. Its protein is CASNGDSYEQYF.

This clonotype was seen repeatedly, ten times or more. The rearrangement uses TRBV15 and TRBJ2-7; perhaps TRBD1 as D (6 bases). Trimming took off 0 bases at V and 0 bases at J, with 6 bases between the two ends. Germline V gene sequence: CDR1 LNHNV, CDR2 YYDKDF (reference sequence). This CDR3 is built from 14 residues. Here the CDR3 DNA reads TGTGCCACCAGCAGAGAACAGGGCTCCTACGAGCAGTACTTC. This gives the protein CATSREQGSYEQYF.

V is TRBV12-5 and J is TRBJ1-1, with D unresolved. This CDR3 is built from 15 residues. Trimming removed 0 bases from V and 1 base from J, with 9 bases in between. Germline V gene sequence: CDR1 LGHNT, CDR2 FRNRAP. The CDR3 DNA reads TGTGCTAGTGGTTTGGTAGAGGACTGGAACACTGAAGCTTTCTTT. Its translation is CASGLVEDWNTEAFF. Full variable domain (remainder filled in from reference TRBV12-5 and TRBJ1-1): DARVTQTPRHKVTEMGQEVTMRCQPILGHNTVFWYRQTMMQGLELLAYFRNRAPLDDSGMPKDRFSAEMPDATLATLKIQPSEPRDSAVYFCASGLVEDWNTEAFFGQGTRLTVV.

This clonotype was observed at least ten times. In DNA, the CDR3 is TGTGCCAGCAGCCCTGGGACAGGCAATCAGCCCCAGCATTTT. Translating it yields CASSPGTGNQPQHF. V gene TRBV4-2 combines with J gene TRBJ1-5; 7 bases are a match to TRBD1. The V and J ends lost 4 bases and 2 bases, in that order; junction bases with no gene match: 2. CDR1 and CDR2 from the germline V gene are LGHNA and YNFKEQ. This CDR3 is built from 14 residues.

Many counts were recorded for this clonotype. This rearrangement joins TRBV2 to TRBJ2-7, with a weak D call TRBD2 (5 bases). V dropped 3 bases and J dropped 0 bases, with 12 bases sitting between them. There are 15 residues in the CDR3. Germline values: CDR1 SNHLY, CDR2 FYNNEI. The DNA of the CDR3 is TGTGCCAGCAGTGAGAGGGCACACTCCTCCTACGAGCAGTACTTC. This translates into CASSERAHSSYEQYF.

The chain is built from TRBV6-1 and TRBJ2-7; 9 nucleotides line up with TRBD1. Germline V gene lookup returns CDR1 MNHNS and CDR2 SASEGT. After removal of 7 bases from V and 3 bases from J, the junction contained 10 bases not matched to a gene. This CDR3 has 15 amino acids. The CDR3 coding sequence is TGTGCCAGCACTATTGCCGGGACAGGGTACTACGAGCAGTACTTC. This codes for CASTIAGTGYYEQYF.

This clonotype was recorded many times. This chain uses TRBV2 with TRBJ2-7; TRBD2 is a possible D gene (7 bases). The CDR3 sequence is 15 residues long. Trimming shortened V by 3 bases and J by 1 base, and 13 bases separated the two germline ends. CDR1 is SNHLY, CDR2 FYNNEI, per germline. CDR3: CASSEEGGGSYEQYF. DNA for the CDR3: TGTGCCAGCAGTGAGGAGGGGGGAGGGTCCTACGAGCAGTACTTC. The complete variable domain, with remaining parts taken from reference TRBV2 and TRBJ2-7, reads EPEVTQTPSHQVTQMGQEVILRCVPISNHLYFYWYRQILGQKVEFLVSFYNNEISEKSEIFDDQFSVERPDGSNFTLKIRSTKLEDSAMYFCASSEEGGGSYEQYFGPGTRLTVT.

This clonotype appeared many times. The rearrangement uses TRBV9 and TRBJ1-3; TRBD1 might be the D (6 bases). The CDR3 contains 15 residues. Germline assignment: CDR1 SGDLS and CDR2 YYNGEE. Trimming cost V 0 bases and J 5 bases, with 12 bases left between them. CDR3 region: CASSVATGERNTIYF. The CDR3 region has the DNA TGTGCCAGCAGCGTAGCGACAGGAGAACGAAACACCATATATTTT.